The clone carrying this T cell receptor beta chain was detected a few times. This record belongs to a study of CD8+ T cells in alopecia areata. V lost 6 bases, J lost 4 bases, and 34 bases lay in between. This CDR3 has 21 amino acids. Germline CDR1 reads MDHEN; CDR2 reads SYDVKM. cDNA serving as the sequencing template came from extracted, reverse transcribed RNA. Profiled with immunoSEQ multiplex PCR; TCRdb holds only in-frame clones, not every one. Of around 100,000 clones detected, 41% appear once; the ten largest clones hold approximately 1.5%. Material for sequencing was CD4+ T cells sorted from blood. The V call is TRBV28, the J call TRBJ1-3, with D tentatively TRBD1 (5 bases). This clonotype was obtained from a human donor with alopecia areata. In nucleotides, the CDR3 is TGTGCCAGCAGCCGATACTTCGGGGCGATCGGGGAGCGGTTCGAAGGAAACACCATATATTTT. It encodes CASSRYFGAIGERFEGNTIYF.